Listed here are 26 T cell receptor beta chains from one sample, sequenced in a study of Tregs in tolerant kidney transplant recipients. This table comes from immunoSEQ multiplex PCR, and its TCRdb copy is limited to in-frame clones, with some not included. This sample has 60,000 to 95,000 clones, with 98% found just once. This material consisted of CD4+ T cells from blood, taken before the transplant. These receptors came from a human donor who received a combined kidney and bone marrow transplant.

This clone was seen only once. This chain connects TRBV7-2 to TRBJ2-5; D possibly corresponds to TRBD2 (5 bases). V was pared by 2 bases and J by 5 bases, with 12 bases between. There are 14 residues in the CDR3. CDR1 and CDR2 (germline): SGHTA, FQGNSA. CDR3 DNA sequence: TGTGCCAGCAGCTTATTAAGAGGGCTGGAGACCCAGTACTTC. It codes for CASSLLRGLETQYF. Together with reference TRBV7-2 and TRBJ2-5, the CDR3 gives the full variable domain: GAGVSQSPSNKVTEKGKDVELRCDPISGHTALYWYRQSLGQGLEFLIYFQGNSAPDKSGLPSDRFSAERTGGSVSTLTIQRTQQEDSAVYLCASSLLRGLETQYFGPGTRLLVL.

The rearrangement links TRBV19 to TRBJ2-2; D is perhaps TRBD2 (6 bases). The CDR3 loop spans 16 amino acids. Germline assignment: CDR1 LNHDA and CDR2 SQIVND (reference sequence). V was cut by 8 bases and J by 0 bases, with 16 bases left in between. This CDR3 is CASGSQGGANTGELFF. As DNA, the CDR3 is TGTGCCAGTGGCTCCCAGGGCGGGGCGAACACCGGGGAGCTGTTTTTT.

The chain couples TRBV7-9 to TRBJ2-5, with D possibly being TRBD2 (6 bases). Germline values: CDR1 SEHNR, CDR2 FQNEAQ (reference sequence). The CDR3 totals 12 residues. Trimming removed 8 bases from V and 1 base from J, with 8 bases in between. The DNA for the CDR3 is TGTGCCAGCGGGCGGGGCCAAGAGACCCAGTACTTC. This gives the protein CASGRGQETQYF.

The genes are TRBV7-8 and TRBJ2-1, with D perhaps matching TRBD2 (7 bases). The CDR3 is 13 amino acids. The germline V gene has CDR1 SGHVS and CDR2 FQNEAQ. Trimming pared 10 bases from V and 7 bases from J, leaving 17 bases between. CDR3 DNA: TGTGCCATCACGACTAGGGGGGGAAATGAGCAGTTCTTC. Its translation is CAITTRGGNEQFF. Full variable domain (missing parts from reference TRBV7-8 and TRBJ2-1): GAGVSQSPRYKVAKRGQDVALRCDPISGHVSLFWYQQALGQGPEFLTYFQNEAQLDKSGLPSDRFFAERPEGSVSTLKIQRTQQEDSAVYLCAITTRGGNEQFFGPGTRLTVL.

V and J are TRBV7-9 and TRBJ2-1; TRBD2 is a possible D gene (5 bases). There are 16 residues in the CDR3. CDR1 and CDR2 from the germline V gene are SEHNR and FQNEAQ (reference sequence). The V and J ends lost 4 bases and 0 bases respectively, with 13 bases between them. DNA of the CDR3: TGTGCCAGCAGCTATGACCCTAGCACCTCCTACAATGAGCAGTTCTTC. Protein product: CASSYDPSTSYNEQFF.

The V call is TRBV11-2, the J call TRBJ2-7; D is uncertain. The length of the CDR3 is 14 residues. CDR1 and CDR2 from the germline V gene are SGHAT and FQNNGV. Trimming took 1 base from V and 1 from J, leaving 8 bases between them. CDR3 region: CASSLGADSYEQYF. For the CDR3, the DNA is TGTGCCAGCAGCTTAGGGGCAGATTCCTACGAGCAGTACTTC.

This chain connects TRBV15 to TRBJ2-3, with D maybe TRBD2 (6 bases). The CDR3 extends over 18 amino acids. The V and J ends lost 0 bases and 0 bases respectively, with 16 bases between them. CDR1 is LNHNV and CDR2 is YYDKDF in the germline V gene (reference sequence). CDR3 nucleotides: TGTGCCACCAGCAGAGATCCGACCGGGGGAGCTAGCACAGATACGCAGTATTTT. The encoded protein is CATSRDPTGGASTDTQYF.

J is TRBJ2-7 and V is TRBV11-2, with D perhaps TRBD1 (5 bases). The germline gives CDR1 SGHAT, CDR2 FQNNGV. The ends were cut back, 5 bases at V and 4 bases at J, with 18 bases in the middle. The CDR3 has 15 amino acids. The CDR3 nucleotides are TGTGCCAGCAGCCTGACAGCCCCGGGCCCTTACGAGCAGTACTTC. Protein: CASSLTAPGPYEQYF.

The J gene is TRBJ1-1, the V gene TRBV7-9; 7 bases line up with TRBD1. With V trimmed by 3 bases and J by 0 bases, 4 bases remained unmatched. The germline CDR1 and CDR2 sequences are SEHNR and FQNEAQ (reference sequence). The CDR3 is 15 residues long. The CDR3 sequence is CASSFSDRMNTEAFF. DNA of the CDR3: TGTGCCAGCAGCTTCTCGGACAGGATGAACACTGAAGCTTTCTTT. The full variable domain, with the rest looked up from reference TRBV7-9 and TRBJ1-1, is DTGVSQNPRHKITKRGQNVTFRCDPISEHNRLYWYRQTLGQGPEFLTYFQNEAQLEKSRLLSDRFSAERPKGSFSTLEIQRTEQGDSAMYLCASSFSDRMNTEAFFGQGTRLTVV.

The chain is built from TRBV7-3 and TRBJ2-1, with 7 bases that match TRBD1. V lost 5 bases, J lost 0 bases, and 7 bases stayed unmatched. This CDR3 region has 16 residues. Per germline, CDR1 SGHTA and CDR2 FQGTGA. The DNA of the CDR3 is TGTGCCAGCAGCCCTCGGGACAGAGCCTCCTACAATGAGCAGTTCTTC. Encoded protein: CASSPRDRASYNEQFF.

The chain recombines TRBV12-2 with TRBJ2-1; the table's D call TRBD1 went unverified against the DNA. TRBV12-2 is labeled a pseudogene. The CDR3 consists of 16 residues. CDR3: CASRLARTGGNNEQFF. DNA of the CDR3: TGTGCAAGTCGCTTAGCCAGGACAGGGGGAAACAATGAGCAGTTCTTC.

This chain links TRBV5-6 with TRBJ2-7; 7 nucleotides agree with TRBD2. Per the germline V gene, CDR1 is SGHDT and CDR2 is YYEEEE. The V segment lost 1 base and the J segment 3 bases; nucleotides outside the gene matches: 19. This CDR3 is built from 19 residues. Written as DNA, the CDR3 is TGTGCCAGCAGCTTGTACGTGGAGTCGAGCGGGAAAGCAGTCTACGAGCAGTACTTC. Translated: CASSLYVESSGKAVYEQYF.

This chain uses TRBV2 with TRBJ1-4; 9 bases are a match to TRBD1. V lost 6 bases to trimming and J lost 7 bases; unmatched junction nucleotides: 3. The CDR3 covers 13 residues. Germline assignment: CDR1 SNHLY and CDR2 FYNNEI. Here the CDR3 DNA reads TGTGCCAGCAGGTCGACAGGGGGTGAAAAACTGTTTTTT. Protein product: CASRSTGGEKLFF.

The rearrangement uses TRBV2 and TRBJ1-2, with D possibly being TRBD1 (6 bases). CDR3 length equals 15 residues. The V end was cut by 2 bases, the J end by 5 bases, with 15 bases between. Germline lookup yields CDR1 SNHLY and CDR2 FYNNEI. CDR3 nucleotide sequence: TGTGCCAGCAGTGAATTCGGGGGGCCGGGGTATGGCTACACCTTC. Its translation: CASSEFGGPGYGYTF.

In nucleotides, the CDR3 is TGTGCCAGCTCACCGCAAAACAGGGTGGAACAGAACACTGAAGCTTTCTTT. Translated, it gives CASSPQNRVEQNTEAFF. The chain is built from TRBV18 and TRBJ1-1; TRBD1 might be the D (6 bases). V shed 3 bases and J shed 1 base, with 18 bases lying between them. The CDR3 is 17 residues long. Looked up from germline, CDR1 is KGHSH and CDR2 is LQKENI.

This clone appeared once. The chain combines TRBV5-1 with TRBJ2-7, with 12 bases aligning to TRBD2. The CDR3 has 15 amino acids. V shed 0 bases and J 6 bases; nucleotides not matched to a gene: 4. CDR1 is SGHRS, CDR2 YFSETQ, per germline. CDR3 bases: TGCGCCAGCAGCTTGGCCGCTAGCGGGGGGGCCGAGCAGTACTTC. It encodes CASSLAASGGAEQYF.

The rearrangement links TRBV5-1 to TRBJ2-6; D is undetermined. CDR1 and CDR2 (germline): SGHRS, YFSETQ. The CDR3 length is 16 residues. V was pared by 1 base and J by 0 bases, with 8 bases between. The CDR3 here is CASSLRSGSGANVLTF. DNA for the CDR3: TGCGCCAGCAGCTTGAGGAGTGGCTCTGGGGCCAACGTCCTGACTTTC.

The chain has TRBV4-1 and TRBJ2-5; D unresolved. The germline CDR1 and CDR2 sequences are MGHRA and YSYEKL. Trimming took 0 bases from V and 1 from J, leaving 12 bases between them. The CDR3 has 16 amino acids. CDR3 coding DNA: TGCGCCAGCAGCCAAGACTGGCGCGGATCCCAAGAGACCCAGTACTTC. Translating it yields CASSQDWRGSQETQYF.

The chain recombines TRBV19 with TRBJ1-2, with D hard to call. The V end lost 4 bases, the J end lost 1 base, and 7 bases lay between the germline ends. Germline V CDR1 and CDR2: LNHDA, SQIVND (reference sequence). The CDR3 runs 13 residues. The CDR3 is CASSRRSNYGYTF. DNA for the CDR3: TGTGCCAGTAGTAGGCGGAGTAACTATGGCTACACCTTC.

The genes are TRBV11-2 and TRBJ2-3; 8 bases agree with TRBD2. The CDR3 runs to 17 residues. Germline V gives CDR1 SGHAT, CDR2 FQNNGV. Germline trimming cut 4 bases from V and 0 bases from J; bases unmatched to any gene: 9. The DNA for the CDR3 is TGTGCCAGCAGCTGGAGGACGGGGGGGGGTAGCACAGATACGCAGTATTTT. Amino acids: CASSWRTGGGSTDTQYF. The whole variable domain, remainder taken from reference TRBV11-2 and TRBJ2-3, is EAGVAQSPRYKIIEKRQSVAFWCNPISGHATLYWYQQILGQGPKLLIQFQNNGVVDDSQLPKDRFSAERLKGVDSTLKIQPAKLEDSAVYLCASSWRTGGGSTDTQYFGPGTRLTVL.

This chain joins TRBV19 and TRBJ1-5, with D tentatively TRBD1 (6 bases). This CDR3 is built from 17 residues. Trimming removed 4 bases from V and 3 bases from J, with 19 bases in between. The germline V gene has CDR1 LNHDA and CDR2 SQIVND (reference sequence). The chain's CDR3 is CASSNFGDILANQPQHF. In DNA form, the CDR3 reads TGTGCCAGTAGTAATTTCGGGGACATTCTAGCCAATCAGCCCCAGCATTTT.

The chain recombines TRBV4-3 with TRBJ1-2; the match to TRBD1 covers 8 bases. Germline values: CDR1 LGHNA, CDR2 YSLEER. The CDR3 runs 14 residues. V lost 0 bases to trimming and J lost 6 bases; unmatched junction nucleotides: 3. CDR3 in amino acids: CASSQDKTGDGYTF. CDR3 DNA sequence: TGCGCCAGCAGCCAAGATAAGACAGGGGATGGCTACACCTTC.

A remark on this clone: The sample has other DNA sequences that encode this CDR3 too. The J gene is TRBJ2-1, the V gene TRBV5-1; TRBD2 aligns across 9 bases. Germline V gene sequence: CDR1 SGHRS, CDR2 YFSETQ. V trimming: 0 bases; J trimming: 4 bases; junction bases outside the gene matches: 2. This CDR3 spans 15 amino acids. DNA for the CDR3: TGCGCCAGCAGCTTGGGACTAGCGGATTACAATGAGCAGTTCTTC. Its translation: CASSLGLADYNEQFF.

The CDR3 DNA is TGTGCCAGTAGTATAGATTGGGGACAGGGAACCTACGAGCAGTACTTC. Translation: CASSIDWGQGTYEQYF. The V gene is TRBV19, the J gene TRBJ2-7, with 9 nucleotides matching TRBD1. CDR3 length: 16 amino acids. Germline V gene sequence: CDR1 LNHDA, CDR2 SQIVND (reference sequence). The V and J ends lost 0 bases and 2 bases, in that order; junction bases with no gene match: 5.

In DNA form, the CDR3 reads TGTGCCTGGAGTAGGGGGACAGGGGAAGGCTACACCTTC. Its protein is CAWSRGTGEGYTF. This rearrangement joins TRBV30 to TRBJ1-2; 10 nucleotides agree with TRBD1. Trimming at V came to 2 bases and at J to 8 bases, leaving 5 bases not matched to a gene. CDR1 is GTSNPN, CDR2 SVGIG, per germline (reference sequence). CDR3 size: 13 residues.

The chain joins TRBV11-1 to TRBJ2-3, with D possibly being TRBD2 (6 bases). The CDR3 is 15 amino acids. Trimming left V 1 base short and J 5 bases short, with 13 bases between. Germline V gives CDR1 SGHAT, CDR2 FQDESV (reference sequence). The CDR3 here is CASSLGVAGRDTQYF. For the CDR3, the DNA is TGTGCCAGCAGCTTAGGGGTAGCCGGGAGAGATACGCAGTATTTT.